This T cell receptor beta chain was obtained from a study of blood T cell repertoires in COVID-19. V was pared by 2 bases and J by 4 bases, with 14 bases between. This CDR3 contains 15 residues. CDR1 is MNHNS and CDR2 is SASEGT in the germline V gene. Everyone who took part was 18 to 89 years old, and they came from about 25 US areas. Cohorts were assigned according to the clinical history that participants reported. Authors' processing steps: Estimates of nucleated cell counts were drawn from the amplification of reference gene primers. Clones were read by immunoSEQ multiplex PCR, and TCRdb kept only the in-frame ones, dropping some. That table gives V, J and clone size, and the DNA gave D and trimming. The table lists 150,000 to 200,000 clones, approximately 82% of them singletons.

The receptor comes from a man in his 60s who had recovered from COVID-19. Sequencing was performed on PBMCs or T cells enriched from blood (not recorded which). V is TRBV6-1 and J is TRBJ1-1; TRBD1 might be the D (6 bases). The CDR3 bases are TGTGCCAGCAGTGAAAGCCAGGGGTGGGGCACTGAAGCTTTCTTT. Translating gives CASSESQGWGTEAFF.